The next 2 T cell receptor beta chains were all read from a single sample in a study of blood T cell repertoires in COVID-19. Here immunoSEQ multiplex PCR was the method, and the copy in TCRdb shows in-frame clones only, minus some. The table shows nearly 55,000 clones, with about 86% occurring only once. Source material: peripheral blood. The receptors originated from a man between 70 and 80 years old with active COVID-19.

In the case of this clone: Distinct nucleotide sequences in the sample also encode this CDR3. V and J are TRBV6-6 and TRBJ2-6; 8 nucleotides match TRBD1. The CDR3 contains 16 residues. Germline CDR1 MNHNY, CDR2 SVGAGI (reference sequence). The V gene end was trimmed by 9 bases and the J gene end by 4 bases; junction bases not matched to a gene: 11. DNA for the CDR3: TGTGCCAGTAGCACTCCAGGGGGCTCGGGGGCCAACGTCCTGACTTTC. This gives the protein CASSTPGGSGANVLTF.

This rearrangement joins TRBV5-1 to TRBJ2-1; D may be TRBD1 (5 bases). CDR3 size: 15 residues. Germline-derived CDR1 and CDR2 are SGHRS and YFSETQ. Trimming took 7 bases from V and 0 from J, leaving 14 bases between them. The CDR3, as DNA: TGCGCCAGCGGCTCCAGGGAAAGCTCCTACAATGAGCAGTTCTTC. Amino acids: CASGSRESSYNEQFF.